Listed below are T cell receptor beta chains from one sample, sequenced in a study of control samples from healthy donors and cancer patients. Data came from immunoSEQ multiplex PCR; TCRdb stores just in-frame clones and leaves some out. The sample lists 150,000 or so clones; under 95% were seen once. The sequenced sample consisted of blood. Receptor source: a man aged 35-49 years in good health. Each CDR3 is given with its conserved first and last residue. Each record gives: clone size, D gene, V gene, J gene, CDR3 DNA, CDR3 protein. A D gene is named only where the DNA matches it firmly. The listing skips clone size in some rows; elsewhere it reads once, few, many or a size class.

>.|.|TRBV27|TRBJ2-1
TGTGCCAGCAGTTTATCTTTCAGCGGTATCGATGAGCAGTTCTTC
CASSLSFSGIDEQFF
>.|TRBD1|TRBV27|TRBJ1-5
TGTGCCAGACTTCAGGGGGCCCCCTTTAGTCAGCCCCAGCATTTT
CARLQGAPFSQPQHF
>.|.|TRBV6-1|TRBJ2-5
TGTGCCAGCAGTGAAGGGTGGACAGAAGAGACCCAGTACTTC
CASSEGWTEETQYF
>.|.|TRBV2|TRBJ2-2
TGTGCCAGCAGTGAAATAGAGAGTAACACCGGGGAGCTGTTTTTT
CASSEIESNTGELFF
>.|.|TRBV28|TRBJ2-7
TGTGCCAGCACCCCTAATTTCTCGGCCCTGTACTACGAGCAGTACTTC
CASTPNFSALYYEQYF
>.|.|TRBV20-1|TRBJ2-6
TGCAGTGCTAAAGGGGCCAACGTCCTGACTTTC
CSAKGANVLTF
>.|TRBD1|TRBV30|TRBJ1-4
TGTGCCTGGAGTGCAGACAGGGCCTACCTTAATGAAAAACTGTTTTTT
CAWSADRAYLNEKLFF
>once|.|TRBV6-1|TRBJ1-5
TGTGCCAGCAGTGCGGCAGGAACAGTTAGCAATCAGCCCCAGCATTTT
CASSAAGTVSNQPQHF
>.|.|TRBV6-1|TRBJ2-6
TGTGCCAGCAGTGAAATTCGGGGTTATGGGGCCAACGTCCTGACTTTC
CASSEIRGYGANVLTF
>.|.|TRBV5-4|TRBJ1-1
TGTGCCACCCAGAGGGAGGGACGGACGAACACTGAAGCTTTCTTT
CATQREGRTNTEAFF
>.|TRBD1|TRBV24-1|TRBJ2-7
TGTGCCACCAGTGACCCGGGACAGGGCCACGAGCAGTACTTC
CATSDPGQGHEQYF
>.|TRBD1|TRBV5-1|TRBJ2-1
TGCGCCAGCAAAATCTCCGGGACAGACTACAATGAGCAGTTCTTC
CASKISGTDYNEQFF
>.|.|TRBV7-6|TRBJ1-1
TGTGCCAGCAGCTTATGGGGGGAGTCGGCGAACACTGAAGCTTTCTTT
CASSLWGESANTEAFF
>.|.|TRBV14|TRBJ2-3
TGTGCCAGCAGCCATGGATCGGGGTGGGGAGAAGGTACGCAGTATTTT
CASSHGSGWGEGTQYF
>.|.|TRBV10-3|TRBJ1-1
TGTGCCATCAGTGACAGGAACACTGAAGCTTTCTTT
CAISDRNTEAFF
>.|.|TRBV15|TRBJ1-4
TGTGCCACCAGCAGAGATGGAGACATCCCTAATGAAAAACTGTTTTTT
CATSRDGDIPNEKLFF
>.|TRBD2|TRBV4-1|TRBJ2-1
TGCGCCAGCAGCCCCTTGGCGGGGGGCCAGGATGAGCAGTTCTTC
CASSPLAGGQDEQFF
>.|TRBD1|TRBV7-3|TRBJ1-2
TGTGCCAGCAGCCAGGACAGGGGAAATTCGTACACCTTC
CASSQDRGNSYTF
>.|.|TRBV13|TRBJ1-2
TGTGCCAGCAGCGGTACGGGGCGCGGCGACTATGGCTACACCTTC
CASSGTGRGDYGYTF
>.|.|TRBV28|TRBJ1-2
TGTGCCAGCAGTTTCCAGCACTATGGCTACACCTTC
CASSFQHYGYTF
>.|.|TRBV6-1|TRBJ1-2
TGTGCCAGCAGTGACGGGGGCGCCGGTGGCTACACCTTC
CASSDGGAGGYTF
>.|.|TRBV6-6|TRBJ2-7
TGTGCCAGCAGTTACGTCGGGGATCCCGACGAGCAGTACTTC
CASSYVGDPDEQYF
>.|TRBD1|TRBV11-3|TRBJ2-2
TGTGCCAGCAGCCATTGGACAGGCCAAGCGAACACCGGGGAGCTGTTTTTT
CASSHWTGQANTGELFF
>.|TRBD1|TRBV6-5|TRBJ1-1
TGTGCCAGCAGTTATGGGACAGATACAAAAGCTTTCTTT
CASSYGTDTKAFF
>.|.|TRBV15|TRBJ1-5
TGTGCCACCAGCAGTTACGATGACTTGACATGGCCCCAGCATTTT
CATSSYDDLTWPQHF
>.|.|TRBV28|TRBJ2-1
TGTGCCAGCAGTTACAGGGAGAATGAGCAGTTCTTC
CASSYRENEQFF
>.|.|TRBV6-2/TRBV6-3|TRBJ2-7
TGTGCCAGCAGTTACTCCCCCTACGAGCAGTACTTC
CASSYSPYEQYF
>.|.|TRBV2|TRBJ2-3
TGTGCCAGCAGTGGATGGCGGGGCGGGGACACAGATACGCAGTATTTT
CASSGWRGGDTDTQYF
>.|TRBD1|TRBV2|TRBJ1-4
TGTGCCAGCAGCATACAGGGGAGAGGCGAAAAACTGTTTTTT
CASSIQGRGEKLFF
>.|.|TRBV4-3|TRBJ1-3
TGCGCCAGCAGCCATGGGGCGGGTGGAAACACCATATATTTT
CASSHGAGGNTIYF
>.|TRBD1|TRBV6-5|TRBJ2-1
TGTGCCAGCAGGCCCGACAGGGGTCAGCAGTTCTTC
CASRPDRGQQFF
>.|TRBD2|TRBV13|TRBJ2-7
TGTGCCAGCAATGTTAAGGGGACTACTTCTGAGCAGTACTTC
CASNVKGTTSEQYF
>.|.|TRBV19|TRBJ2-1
TGTGCCAGTAGTCCGAGGACTGGCAGCTCCTACAATGAGCAGTTCTTC
CASSPRTGSSYNEQFF
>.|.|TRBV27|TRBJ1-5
TGTGCCAGCAGCCAACGCAGCGGCGGCCAGCCCCAGCATTTT
CASSQRSGGQPQHF
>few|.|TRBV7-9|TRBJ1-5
TGTGCCAGCGGTGATAGCAATCAGCCCCAGCATTTT
CASGDSNQPQHF
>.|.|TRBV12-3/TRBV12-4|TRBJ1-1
TGTGCCAGCAGTTTAGTAGGACAGCGGGAAGCTTTCTTT
CASSLVGQREAFF
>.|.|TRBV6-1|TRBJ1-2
TGTGCCAGCAGTGAAGGTAGGGCCTATGGCTACACCTTC
CASSEGRAYGYTF
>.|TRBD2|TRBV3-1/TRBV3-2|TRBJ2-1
TGTGCCAGCAGCCAAGTAAGCGGGGGGGCTCTCAATGAGCAGTTCTTC
CASSQVSGGALNEQFF
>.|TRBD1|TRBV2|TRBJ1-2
TGTGCCAGCAGCCAACAGGGACAGGGGACAGCTAACTATGGCTACACCTTC
CASSQQGQGTANYGYTF
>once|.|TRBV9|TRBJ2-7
TGTGCCAGCAGCGGACCCGGGCCCCCCTACGAGCAGTACTTC
CASSGPGPPYEQYF
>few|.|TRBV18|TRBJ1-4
TGTGCCAGCTCACCAAAGAGAGGAAAACTGTTTTTT
CASSPKRGKLFF
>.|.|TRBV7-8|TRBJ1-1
TGTGCCAGCAGCTTAAGCGCCCAGGGGTTTAAGGCTTTCTTT
CASSLSAQGFKAFF
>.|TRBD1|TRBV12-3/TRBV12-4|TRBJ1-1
TGTGCCAGCAGTTGGGACAGACTTGGGGCTTTCTTT
CASSWDRLGAFF
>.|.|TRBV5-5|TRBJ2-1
TGTGCCAGCAGCCCATGGCAGCGGGCAAGACCATACAATGAGCAGTTCTTC
CASSPWQRARPYNEQFF
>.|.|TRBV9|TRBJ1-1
TGTGCCAGCAGCCCGAGAGGGGGTGAAGCTTTCTTT
CASSPRGGEAFF